These 2 T cell receptor beta chains were all obtained from the same sample, sequenced in a study of CD8+CD57+ T cells in acquired aplastic anemia. Sequencing involved patients with CD8+CD57+ cell expansion previously shown by flow cytometry. Genomic DNA was employed as the template in profiling TCR beta VDJ and CDR3. TCRdb re-called the reads through MiXCR, storing one row per CDR3 protein. This table holds roughly 160,000 distinct CDR3 sequences, 45% to 55% found once. Sequenced input: sorted CD4+, CD8+, or CD8+CD57+ T cells (not recorded which) from PBMCs. These receptors were taken from a human donor with aplastic anemia.

The DNA of the CDR3 is TGCAGCGTTACTCGACAGGACGCGGGGAATGAGCAGTTCTTC. Translation gives CSVTRQDAGNEQFF. The V gene is TRBV29-1, the J gene TRBJ2-1; D may match TRBD1 or TRBD2 (6 bases each). Trimming shortened V by 5 bases and J by 7 bases, and 18 bases separated the two germline ends. Germline CDR1 and CDR2: SQVTM and ANQGSEA. There are 14 residues in the CDR3.

This clonotype was counted ten times or more. The chain joins TRBV4-2 to TRBJ1-4; D is undetermined. The CDR3 has 14 residues. Germline V gives CDR1 LGHNA, CDR2 YNFKEQ. The V end lost 2 bases, the J end lost 2 bases, and 6 bases lay between the germline ends. CDR3 region: CASSQQRTNEKLFF. The CDR3 coding sequence is TGTGCCAGCAGCCAACAGAGGACTAATGAAAAACTGTTTTTT.